Sequencing of this TCR beta chain was carried out in a study of response to subunit inactivated influenza vaccine. Germline CDR1 SGHRS, CDR2 YFSETQ. Deletions cut 0 bases from V and 2 bases from J, with 14 bases between. CDR3 length: 16 amino acids. One entry per CDR3 protein, called by TCRdb with MiXCR from the RT-PCR reads. The sample lists about 570,000 distinct CDR3 sequences, approximately 10% seen once, with approximately 9.9% in the top ten. A further study also used this sample, focusing on T cells expressing NK-cell markers. Per that paper: In generating TCR beta cDNA, 5'RACE template switching with UMIs was used.

Sequenced material: PBMCs from blood, taken on the day of vaccination. The sequence came from a man aged 50 or older who received an inactivated influenza vaccine. This chain connects TRBV5-1 to TRBJ2-5; a weak D match, TRBD1 (5 bases). CDR3 sequence reads: CASSLGGSVFQETQYF. The CDR3 coding sequence is TGCGCCAGCAGCTTGGGGGGCAGCGTCTTTCAAGAGACCCAGTACTTC.